These 24 T cell receptor beta chains share one sample of origin, sequenced in a study of technical replicates of blood from a handful of donors. Assay used: immunoSEQ multiplex PCR; TCRdb lists only in-frame clones, some missing. The repertoire has approximately 87,000 clones, 90% to 95% of them found once; the top ten carry under 0.3%. The sequencing sample was made of T cells isolated from PBMCs. All receptors derive from a human donor in good health.

This chain connects TRBV7-9 to TRBJ2-1, with D possibly being TRBD2 (5 bases). The CDR3 extends over 15 amino acids. Germline V gene data show CDR1 as SEHNR and CDR2 as FQNEAQ (reference sequence). V was shortened by 5 bases and J by 9 bases, with 20 bases between the two germline ends. The CDR3 loop is CASSARTPSFGEQFF. The CDR3, as DNA: TGTGCCAGCAGCGCCAGGACTCCTAGTTTTGGTGAGCAGTTCTTC.

The rearrangement links TRBV6-5 to TRBJ1-4, with TRBD1 matching 8 bases. Germline trimming cut 2 bases from V and 3 bases from J; bases unmatched to any gene: 2. The CDR3 spans 15 residues. Germline CDR1 and CDR2: MNHEY and SVGAGI. This CDR3 reads CASSYQGAANEKLFF. CDR3 nucleotide sequence: TGTGCCAGCAGTTACCAGGGGGCTGCTAATGAAAAACTGTTTTTT.

V is TRBV19 and J is TRBJ2-2, with 8 positions matching TRBD1. The germline CDR1 and CDR2 sequences are LNHDA and SQIVND (reference sequence). The CDR3 has 13 amino acids. The ends lost 6 bases at V and 6 bases at J; junction bases unmatched: 3. Here the CDR3 reads CASSLQGAGELFF. CDR3 bases: TGTGCCAGTAGCCTACAGGGGGCCGGGGAGCTGTTTTTT.

The chain recombines TRBV5-6 with TRBJ2-1; D may be TRBD1 (6 bases). V dropped 5 bases and J dropped 7 bases, with 10 bases sitting between them. This CDR3 is 12 amino acids long. Germline V gene lookup returns CDR1 SGHDT and CDR2 YYEEEE. The CDR3 nucleotides are TGTGCCAGCAGTCAACAGGGTAATGAGCAGTTCTTC. Residues: CASSQQGNEQFF.

V is TRBV2 and J is TRBJ2-7; TRBD2 aligns across 7 bases. Germline V gene lookup returns CDR1 SNHLY and CDR2 FYNNEI. J gave up 0 bases and V 3 bases, and 11 bases lay outside the gene matches. This CDR3 region has 17 residues. The CDR3 sequence: CASSEREGGWSSYEQYF. The CDR3 coding sequence is TGTGCCAGCAGTGAGAGGGAGGGCGGTTGGAGCTCCTACGAGCAGTACTTC.

The gene calls are TRBV2 and TRBJ2-2, with D perhaps matching TRBD1 (5 bases). From germline, CDR1 is SNHLY and CDR2 FYNNEI. The CDR3 runs 11 residues. V lost 11 bases to trimming and J lost 13 bases, with 17 bases between them. This CDR3 is CASQGQGVLFF. The CDR3 bases are TGTGCCTCTCAAGGGCAGGGCGTGCTGTTTTTT. Full variable domain (rest looked up from reference TRBV2 and TRBJ2-2): EPEVTQTPSHQVTQMGQEVILRCVPISNHLYFYWYRQILGQKVEFLVSFYNNEISEKSEIFDDQFSVERPDGSNFTLKIRSTKLEDSAMYFCASQGQGVLFFGEGSRLTVL.

The J gene is TRBJ2-7, the V gene TRBV6-5; TRBD1 is a possible D gene (6 bases). In germline, CDR1 is MNHEY, CDR2 SVGAGI. The CDR3 spans 15 residues. Trimming removed 6 bases at V and 3 bases at J, with 18 bases between. CDR3 protein: CASRTGLTPVYEQYF. CDR3 in DNA: TGTGCCAGCAGAACAGGGCTAACCCCTGTCTACGAGCAGTACTTC.

The chain is built from TRBV10-3 and TRBJ1-1; 7 bases are shared with TRBD1. CDR1 and CDR2 (germline): ENHRY, SYGVKD. This CDR3 has 13 amino acids. V gave up 10 bases and J gave up 1 base; unmatched junction bases: 6. The CDR3 loop reads CATLQGKNTEAFF. CDR3 in DNA: TGTGCCACCTTACAGGGGAAGAACACTGAAGCTTTCTTT.

The chain couples TRBV11-2 to TRBJ2-3, with 8 bases identical to TRBD2. Germline CDR1 and CDR2: SGHAT and FQNNGV. After removal of 1 base from V and 4 bases from J, the junction contained 1 base not matched to a gene. There are 14 residues in the CDR3. CDR3 loop: CASSLAAGADTQYF. As DNA, the CDR3 is TGTGCCAGCAGCTTAGCAGCGGGGGCAGATACGCAGTATTTT.

J is TRBJ1-1 and V is TRBV28, with TRBD1 identical over 7 bases. V lost 2 bases and J lost 2; bases outside the gene matches: 11. Germline V gene sequence: CDR1 MDHEN, CDR2 SYDVKM. The CDR3 runs 17 residues. The CDR3 DNA reads TGTGCCAGCAGTTTACAAGGACCGGGACAGAGAAACACTGAAGCTTTCTTT. Translating it yields CASSLQGPGQRNTEAFF. The full variable domain, rest sourced from reference TRBV28 and TRBJ1-1, is DVKVTQSSRYLVKRTGEKVFLECVQDMDHENMFWYRQDPGLGLRLIYFSYDVKMKEKGDIPEGYSVSREKKERFSLILESASTNQTSMYLCASSLQGPGQRNTEAFFGQGTRLTVV.

The J gene is TRBJ2-2, the V gene TRBV28; TRBD2 aligns across 7 bases. Germline V gene data show CDR1 as MDHEN and CDR2 as SYDVKM. This CDR3 spans 16 amino acids. Trimming at V came to 2 bases and at J to 6 bases, leaving 9 bases not matched to a gene. The CDR3 protein is CASSLRGGSGAGELFF. In DNA form, the CDR3 reads TGTGCCAGCAGTTTACGGGGCGGGAGTGGGGCCGGGGAGCTGTTTTTT.

This rearrangement joins TRBV6-6 to TRBJ2-2, with TRBD1 identical over 9 bases. Germline V gene data show CDR1 as MNHNY and CDR2 as SVGAGI (reference sequence). The CDR3 extends over 15 amino acids. V trimming: 6 bases; J trimming: 8 bases; junction bases outside the gene matches: 10. CDR3 nucleotide sequence: TGTGCCAGCAGAACCTTACAGGGGGCCACAGGGGAGCTGTTTTTT. Protein sequence: CASRTLQGATGELFF.

The chain recombines TRBV4-1 with TRBJ2-3, with TRBD1 matching 7 bases. V was pared by 2 bases and J by 2 bases, with 7 bases of the junction left unmatched. Germline V gene lookup returns CDR1 MGHRA and CDR2 YSYEKL. This CDR3 contains 16 residues. CDR3 DNA sequence: TGCGCCAGCAGCCAATATACAGGGGATTACACAGATACGCAGTATTTT. Translated: CASSQYTGDYTDTQYF.

V and J are TRBV9 and TRBJ2-5, with 8 nucleotides matching TRBD1. After removal of 5 bases from V and 2 bases from J, the junction contained 11 bases not matched to a gene. The germline CDR1 and CDR2 sequences are SGDLS and YYNGEE. The CDR3 is made up of 16 amino acids. CDR3 residues: CASSHFTGGAQETQYF. The CDR3 DNA reads TGTGCCAGCAGTCACTTCACAGGGGGAGCTCAAGAGACCCAGTACTTC.

The V gene is TRBV5-4, the J gene TRBJ1-1; D unclear. This CDR3 region has 16 residues. Germline CDR1 and CDR2: SGHNT and YYREEE (reference sequence). Trimming took off 2 bases at V and 0 bases at J, with 14 bases between the two ends. The CDR3 region has the DNA TGTGCCAGCAGCTTCACGAGGGCTGCGATGAACACTGAAGCTTTCTTT. This sequence encodes CASSFTRAAMNTEAFF. Complete variable domain (other parts from reference TRBV5-4 and TRBJ1-1): ETGVTQSPTHLIKTRGQQVTLRCSSQSGHNTVSWYQQALGQGPQFIFQYYREEENGRGNFPPRFSGLQFPNYSSELNVNALELDDSALYLCASSFTRAAMNTEAFFGQGTRLTVV.

This chain uses TRBV14 with TRBJ2-7; 9 positions agree with TRBD2. J was trimmed by 6 bases and V by 0 bases; bases with no gene match: 9. The CDR3 is 16 residues long. Germline CDR1 and CDR2: SGHDN and FVKESK. The CDR3 nucleotides are TGTGCCAGCAGCCAAGAGACCCTAGCGGGGCGAGGCGAGCAGTACTTC. Amino acid sequence: CASSQETLAGRGEQYF.

CDR3 in amino acids: CASGPRTGPETQYF. The CDR3 bases are TGTGCTAGCGGCCCGCGTACAGGGCCCGAGACCCAGTACTTC. The rearrangement links TRBV7-7 to TRBJ2-5; D possibly uses TRBD1 or TRBD2 (6 bases each). Germline CDR1 and CDR2: SSHAT and FNYEAQ (reference sequence). There are 14 residues in the CDR3.

This clone was recorded a few times. The rearrangement joins TRBV2 to TRBJ1-4, with 8 positions matching TRBD1. Germline V lookup: CDR1 SNHLY, CDR2 FYNNEI. This CDR3 has 12 residues. With 4 bases clipped from V and 8 bases from J, the junction kept 0 bases outside the gene matches. CDR3 sequence reads: CASSGTGEKLFF. The DNA for the CDR3 is TGTGCCAGCAGTGGGACAGGGGAAAAACTGTTTTTT. Complete variable domain (other parts from reference TRBV2 and TRBJ1-4): EPEVTQTPSHQVTQMGQEVILRCVPISNHLYFYWYRQILGQKVEFLVSFYNNEISEKSEIFDDQFSVERPDGSNFTLKIRSTKLEDSAMYFCASSGTGEKLFFGSGTQLSVL.

The chain links TRBV11-2 to TRBJ2-3, with 10 bases identical to TRBD1. The CDR3 covers 13 residues. V trimming: 4 bases; J trimming: 11 bases; junction bases outside the gene matches: 6. Germline V gives CDR1 SGHAT, CDR2 FQNNGV. The CDR3, as DNA: TGTGCCAGCAGCTCTGACAGGGGGCGAGAGCAGTATTTT. Translated, it gives CASSSDRGREQYF.

This chain links TRBV12-2 with TRBJ1-1; no check of the table's D call, TRBD1, against the DNA was made. TRBV12-2 is classified as a pseudogene. The CDR3 length is 15 residues. CDR3 sequence reads: CASLCLWQGYTEAFF. The CDR3 nucleotides read TGTGCAAGTCTCTGCTTATGGCAGGGGTACACTGAAGCTTTCTTT.

J is TRBJ2-2 and V is TRBV29-1, with a tentative D call TRBD2 (7 bases). Germline CDR1 is SQVTM and CDR2 is ANQGSEA. V lost 4 bases and J 7 bases, leaving 16 bases between the germline ends. The CDR3 sequence is 14 residues long. DNA of the CDR3: TGCAGCGTTGGGGGAGTCGGGGGGCACGGGGAGCTGTTTTTT. Translating gives CSVGGVGGHGELFF.

The rearrangement joins TRBV11-3 to TRBJ2-5; the D gene is possibly TRBD1 (5 bases). Between the trimmed V and J ends, which lost 5 bases and 2 bases, there was a span of 12 bases. The CDR3 is 14 residues long. Germline V lookup: CDR1 SGHNT, CDR2 YENEEA. CDR3 sequence: CASSPDSGQETQYF. CDR3 nucleotides: TGTGCCAGCAGCCCTGACTCAGGGCAAGAGACCCAGTACTTC.

The chain uses TRBV6-1 and TRBJ2-5; D gene ambiguous. CDR1 is MNHNS, CDR2 SASEGT, per germline. V was cut by 2 bases and J by 3 bases, with 7 bases left in between. The CDR3 is 13 amino acids. The CDR3 reads CASSELQKETQYF. DNA of the CDR3: TGTGCCAGCAGTGAACTACAGAAAGAGACCCAGTACTTC.

This clone was seen just once. V usage is TRBV13 and J usage is TRBJ1-6; 7 nucleotides match TRBD1. The J segment lost 5 bases and the V segment lost 2 bases, leaving 3 bases of the junction unmatched. The CDR3 has 15 residues. The germline V gene has CDR1 PRHDT and CDR2 FYEKMQ (reference sequence). The CDR3 here is CASSLFGTDNSPLHF. Written as DNA, the CDR3 is TGTGCCAGCAGCTTATTCGGGACAGATAATTCACCCCTCCACTTT.